This record looks at one T cell receptor (beta chain) sequence and its context. Germline CDR1 is MDHEN and CDR2 is SYDVKM. CDR3 length: 16 amino acids. With V trimmed by 3 bases and J by 4 bases, 9 bases remained unmatched. Methods used by the authors: Reference gene primers were amplified, and this amplification served to estimate nucleated cell counts. The data were produced by immunoSEQ multiplex PCR, yet TCRdb's version contains in-frame clones alone and is incomplete. Clone size and the V and J calls come from that table; the DNA yielded D and trimming. Seen here are about 400,000 clones, 87% observed once, and the top ten hold about 2.1%. The sample comes from a study of blood T cell repertoires in COVID-19. Background on the study: Samples taken during acute and convalescent COVID-19 were collected in the United States, Italy and Spain.

Input material: PBMCs or T cells enriched from blood (not recorded which). This receptor was obtained from a woman under 30 with acute COVID-19. This chain links TRBV28 with TRBJ1-2; 9 bases align to TRBD1. CDR3 loop: CASSFLQGAFPYGYTF. CDR3 nucleotides: TGTGCCAGCAGTTTTTTACAGGGGGCTTTCCCCTATGGCTACACCTTC.